This TCR beta chain derives from a study of cytomegalovirus exposure and HLA in healthy donors (TCRdb year 2017). In the study overall: According to an earlier analysis of several hundred of the donors, 150 million to 200 million T cells yielded some 120 million unique TCR beta sequences and 276 Gb of sequence data. An early release covering 500 to 750 HLA-typed donors comprised approximately 300 gigabases of sequencing data and approximately 85 million unique TCR sequences. The genetic ancestry cluster associated with self-reported Caucasian donors included about four fifths of the 300 to 400 genotyped donors. The aim of the study was to test whether cataloging public T cell receptors could identify signatures of past pathogen exposure. Using immunosequencing, the study profiled T cell repertoires from approximately 700 subjects and related those repertoires to cytomegalovirus serostatus. A separate validation cohort of 100 to 150 different subjects was used in addition to the roughly 620-subject first cohort. To predict cytomegalovirus infection status, the study combined high-throughput TCR immunosequencing, statistical association of individual TCRs with disease status, and machine learning. A later analysis re-examined previously published TCR beta repertoires from over 500 donors and added high-resolution HLA genotyping to investigate patterns of TCR occurrence. The later analysis used no new phenotypic data to find candidate immune exposures, relying instead on TCR beta sequences and their occurrence across donors. To decide whether each TCR beta V gene segment behaved as functional or pseudogenic, an earlier analysis of some 600 of the donors relied on high-throughput TCR beta sequencing. Alongside the repertoire data, information on donor age, sex, ethnicity and CMV serostatus was compiled. In a later genetic analysis, genome-wide SNP genotypes for about 55% of the roughly 700 donors were used, and that subset was treated as a discovery cohort. All discovery cohort repertoires had been generated on a single sequencing platform. HLA typing covered class I and class II loci at four-digit resolution. Typing coverage differed by locus: A, B, C, DRB1 and DQB1 were typed in about 620-630 donors, DQA1 in 522, DPA1 in over 600, and DPB1 in around 490. Roughly five DR-DQ haplotypes were treated as single units for association and clustering because of strong linkage in the cohort. On average, approximately 250,000 unique TCR beta nucleotide sequences were sequenced per donor among roughly 430 genotyped donors of the cohort, with about 17% of those sequences being non-productive. General conclusions and limits of the study: Strong co-occurrence of HLA alleles, especially DR and DQ, made assigning TCR associations to individual alleles difficult. Only TCR beta chains were sequenced in this cohort, and the absence of alpha or paired-chain data limited detectable features. A cluster of highly shared sequence variants was judged likely to be a technical artifact of the sequencing pipeline. In a later analysis, HLA-associated TCR beta chains showed more clonal expansion and lower generation probabilities than non-associated chains that were equally common. Correlated functional status among segregating V segments might be attributable to linkage disequilibrium, but an unknown experimental factor could not be ruled out. Because counts were too low, roughly 17 rarely observed V segments, including chromosome 9 orphons, were left out of the earlier analysis of several hundred of the donors. Presence/absence analyses assumed roughly uniform sequencing depth across donors, an assumption that may not hold. A later analysis reported that several top co-occurrence clusters appeared linked to parvovirus B19, influenza, CMV and Epstein-Barr virus. A total of around 150 TCR beta chains were listed by the study as associated with cytomegalovirus. Because HLA typing was missing for some donors at each locus, association tests included only the typed subset. Specific HLA alleles were associated with 15,000 to 20,000 TCR beta sequences at a false discovery rate of 0.05 in a later analysis. According to the authors, the approach could potentially be generalized to other disease states and immunological phenotypes. The only immune exposure information available for the cohort was CMV serostatus. Cytomegalovirus status was reported to be diagnosed by the classifier with high specificity and sensitivity in both the original and validation cohorts. Broadly in line with IMGT annotations, most TCR beta V segments showed up in productive rearrangements about 90% or about 30% of the time in an earlier analysis of 450 to 600 of the donors. In vitro tests confirmed that a few of the cytomegalovirus-associated TCR beta chains recognize cytomegalovirus antigens. In a later analysis, the rate of TCR association differed among HLA loci, with DRB1 alleles having the most associated TCRs and HLA-C alleles having the fewest. Compared with the approximately 600-donor mean, donors in an Asian-associated ancestry cluster had fewer N-insertions in productive TCRs, according to a later genetic analysis. A further reported finding was that TCR beta sequences accurately predicted the HLA-A and HLA-B alleles for most subjects in the first cohort. A later analysis found that most CMV-associated TCR beta chains appeared HLA-restricted, with HLA associations seemingly driven largely by CMV exposure. A later genetic analysis associated a missense DCLRE1C variant with V-gene and J-gene trimming of TCR beta chains, and an independent cohort replicated the association. While some public TCRs were present in many individuals, most TCR sequences turned up only very rarely across donors.

Receptor libraries were prepared by the immunoSEQ multiplex PCR assay. A mixture of 60 forward primers for TCR Vbeta segments and 13 reverse primers for TCR Jbeta segments was used in the multiplex PCR. Amplification of the CDR3 region of rearranged TCR beta genes was performed with a multiplex PCR assay on genomic DNA. Amplified TCR beta libraries were sequenced as 87-base-pair reads on the Illumina HiSeq System. Per the original workflow: Across the 666 repertoires, a later analysis counted 78 million or so unique TCR beta chains, some 11 million of which were shared by at least two donors. Raw reads were error-corrected and collapsed into unique sequences with a nearest-neighbor algorithm that merged closely related sequences to remove PCR and sequencing errors. CDR3 sequences were aligned to IMGT reference sequences to assign V, D and J gene segments. For a sequence to be retained, a match of at least six nucleotides was required to both a V gene segment and a J gene segment. A rearrangement counted as productive if the CDR3 had no stop codons and remained in frame with V and J, and every other rearrangement counted as non-productive. Following IMGT convention, CDR3 was defined as the stretch from the second conserved V-encoded cysteine up to the conserved J-encoded phenylalanine. Sequences without an unambiguous match to a single V gene segment were excluded from the earlier analysis of about 600 of the donors. In an earlier analysis of around 590 of the donors, a V segment was called functional when productive rearrangements were above 56.7%, and segregating when the standard deviation between donors exceeded 5%. A statistical classification framework was built for diagnosing cytomegalovirus status from the catalog of TCR beta chain sequences. In a later analysis, TCR nucleotide sequences were compared against IMGT/GENE-DB human TR gene sequences so that V and J genes could be assigned. The TCRdist pipeline was used in a later analysis to assign CDR3 sequences and most-parsimonious VDJ recombination scenarios. A later analysis defined each TCR beta chain by its CDR3 amino acid sequence plus V-gene family, and excluded reads lacking a unique V-gene family. As a way to deal with suspected cross-contamination and a sequencing artifact, a later analysis dropped hundreds of nucleotide sequences that were highly shared and had low generation probability. A later analysis calculated a clonal expansion index for each public chain from normalized within-repertoire ranks of inferred template counts. In a later analysis, generation probabilities were computed using a VDJ recombination model fitted to out-of-frame rearrangements, and the results were checked against IGoR. A later analysis scored TCR-TCR, TCR-HLA and TCR-CMV co-occurrence with hypergeometric tests, applying a repertoire-size bias correction to TCR pairs. False discovery rates were estimated in a later analysis by permuting HLA or CMV assignments 20 times. In a later analysis, co-occurring TCRs were grouped with DBSCAN, and TCRdist sequence similarity was added when clustering was performed within HLA-allele-positive subsets. For co-occurrence clustering, repertoires with fewer than 30,000 or more than 120,000 public chains were excluded, along with five or six repertoires with anomalous nucleotide sharing. Drawn from immuneACCESS, this table holds only the in-frame rearrangements with V and J called that TCRdb kept. Clones are partly lost; checked studies trace under half to an unresolved V gene and leave the rest unexplained. V, J and clone size derive from that table, while D and trimming were established from the DNA sequence. Counted in this sample were 160,000 or so clones; around 82% of them appeared once. The ten largest clones represent about 10% of the sample.

In total, around 600 healthy bone marrow donors made up the cohort. At the time of sampling, every cohort member was nominally healthy, though immune exposures that went unrecorded were likely present. The donor was CMV seropositive and was included in the group of approximately 310 seropositive cohort members. A peripheral blood sample was provided by each donor, and peripheral blood mononuclear cells were used for TCR beta sequencing. Genomic DNA extraction from the blood cell samples was performed with the Qiagen DNeasy Blood Extraction Kit. Notes on this clone: Its antigen is unknown. Base qualities are not provided; no much larger clone lies one nucleotide away.

Sequenced sample: PBMCs. This sequence originates from a man aged 50-60 years in good health and CMV-seropositive.

The bases are TGCACCAGCAGCAGCCGACTAGCGGGGCGCTATAACACCGGGGAGCTGTTTTTT. It translates as CTSSSRLAGRYNTGELFF. The sequence is built from TRBV1 and TRBJ2-2; TRBD2 is the table's D call, not checked against the DNA. TRBV1 is noted as a pseudogene. Reading from cysteine to phenylalanine, the CDR3 counts 18 amino acids. The read is trimmed to its CDR3 DNA, 54 bases read in frame from base 1.